Described below is a single T cell receptor (beta chain) sequence and its context. What it binds is unknown. This sample is part of a study of cytomegalovirus exposure and HLA in healthy donors. The study's findings and limits: Presence/absence analysis assumed near-uniform sequencing depth across donors. Cytomegalovirus association was listed for around 170 TCR beta chains.

Germline values: CDR1 SGHVS, CDR2 FQNEAQ. V lost 3 bases and J 3 bases, leaving 9 bases between the germline ends. This CDR3 spans 13 amino acids. PCR amplification relied on 60 Vbeta primers (plus 13 Jbeta primers). Data came from immunoSEQ multiplex PCR; TCRdb stores just in-frame clones and leaves some out. The table lists about 170,000 clones, 85% of them singletons. This TCR derives from a man younger than 35 in good health and CMV-seropositive. Sequencing was carried out using PBMCs. The chain combines TRBV7-8 with TRBJ2-7, with a possible D match to TRBD2 (6 bases). For the CDR3, the DNA is TGTGCCAGCAGCTTCTCCGGGGGCTACGAGCAGTACTTC. Its translation: CASSFSGGYEQYF.